This T cell receptor beta chain was documented in a study of PD-1 blockade in mismatch repair-deficient tumors. Study at large: Enrolled about 2012-2016, patients had progressing, pretreated mismatch repair-deficient cancers of more than ten types.

As for this clone: Its antigen is currently unknown.

Every patient had mismatch repair deficiency by PCR or immunohistochemistry. The study, taken as a whole, reports: Tumor-resident clones, often undetectable pretreatment in blood, expanded then contracted after pembrolizumab.

Measured with immunoSEQ multiplex PCR; TCRdb has only the in-frame clones, and not every one. Of 77,000 or so clones listed, roughly 80% were seen once; the top ten hold roughly 6%. The sequencing here drew on peripheral blood, taken 44 weeks after starting pembrolizumab. The receptor was derived from an adult with mismatch repair-deficient cancer.

The CDR3 nucleotides are TGTGCCACCAGCAGAGGGGGACTAGCGGGAGTAACTGGGGATGAGCAGTTCTTC. Translation: CATSRGGLAGVTGDEQFF. The chain uses TRBV15 and TRBJ2-1, with 14 nucleotides matching TRBD2. Germline V lookup: CDR1 LNHNV, CDR2 YYDKDF (reference sequence). With V trimmed by 1 base and J by 8 bases, 10 bases remained unmatched. The CDR3 contains 18 residues.